The 20 T cell receptor beta chains reported below all come from one sample, sequenced in a study of response to subunit inactivated influenza vaccine. MiXCR, applied by TCRdb to the RT-PCR reads, yields one record per CDR3 protein. Among about 500,000 distinct CDR3 sequences, under 15% were seen once, and the ten largest hold under 15%. The sample in question was PBMCs from blood, obtained 40 to 50 days after vaccination. These receptors were obtained from a man aged 50 to 60 who received an inactivated influenza vaccine.

This clonotype has only a few counts. CDR3 region: CASSRAGTVRGGGELFF. The CDR3 DNA reads TGTGCCAGCAGCCGTGCAGGCACAGTTAGGGGTGGCGGGGAGCTGTTTTTT. V gene TRBV3-1 combines with J gene TRBJ2-2; possible D gene TRBD1, 5 bases. Trimming cost V 4 bases and J 7 bases, with 22 bases left between them. This CDR3 region has 17 residues. CDR1 is LGHDT and CDR2 is YNNKEL in the germline V gene (reference sequence).

The chain links TRBV7-8 to TRBJ1-1; D is undetermined. V was clipped by 5 bases and J by 2 bases, with 12 bases between them. The germline V gene encodes CDR1 SGHVS and CDR2 FQNEAQ. The CDR3 length is 14 residues. CDR3 sequence (DNA): TGTGCCAGCAGCGGTCCGGAGAGAAACACTGAAGCTTTCTTT. Amino acid sequence: CASSGPERNTEAFF.

This chain connects TRBV5-6 to TRBJ2-3; 8 nucleotides align to TRBD2. The germline CDR1 and CDR2 sequences are SGHDT and YYEEEE. Germline trimming cut 3 bases from V and 0 bases from J; bases unmatched to any gene: 9. The CDR3 sequence is 17 residues long. The CDR3 region is CASSWKAGAPSTDTQYF. CDR3 DNA: TGTGCCAGCAGCTGGAAAGCGGGGGCCCCTAGCACAGATACGCAGTATTTT. Based on the CDR3 plus reference TRBV5-6 and TRBJ2-3, the full variable domain is DAGVTQSPTHLIKTRGQQVTLRCSPKSGHDTVSWYQQALGQGPQFIFQYYEEEERQRGNFPDRFSGHQFPNYSSELNVNALLLGDSALYLCASSWKAGAPSTDTQYFGPGTRLTVL.

This clonotype was counted a few times. It is unclear where the CDR3 begins or ends on the DNA, so no DNA is shown, and the CDR3 is as TCRdb lists it. J is TRBJ1-4 and V is TRBV27. CDR1 MNHEY and CDR2 SMNVEV come from the germline V gene (reference sequence). Ends included, the CDR3 has 17 residues. This chain's CDR3 is CASSTSTAVATNEKLFF.

This clonotype was observed a handful of times. This chain uses TRBV12-3 or TRBV12-4 with TRBJ1-6; no firm D call. The CDR3 has 15 residues. V shed 6 bases and J shed 7 bases, with 16 bases lying between them. CDR3 sequence: CASSLGSTPNSPLHF. Here the CDR3 DNA reads TGTGCCAGCAGCCTTGGGTCAACCCCGAATTCACCCCTCCACTTT.

This clonotype showed up many times. The genes are TRBV5-1 and TRBJ2-7; D remains ambiguous. The CDR3 is made up of 14 amino acids. CDR1 is SGHRS, CDR2 YFSETQ, per germline. V lost 3 bases and J lost 4, with 14 bases in between. CDR3 in DNA: TGCGCCAGCAGCTCCCAGACACAAACTTACGAGCAGTACTTC. Residues: CASSSQTQTYEQYF. Looking up the rest from reference TRBV5-1 and TRBJ2-7 gives the full variable domain: KAGVTQTPRYLIKTRGQQVTLSCSPISGHRSVSWYQQTPGQGLQFLFEYFSETQRNKGNFPGRFSGRQFSNSRSEMNVSTLELGDSALYLCASSSQTQTYEQYFGPGTRLTVT.

This clonotype occurred many times. The chain uses TRBV5-1 and TRBJ2-7; TRBD1 aligns across 9 bases. Germline values: CDR1 SGHRS, CDR2 YFSETQ. The trim removed 4 bases at V and 5 bases at J, leaving 13 bases unmatched. This CDR3 spans 16 amino acids. The CDR3 reads CASSRQIGTGKNEQYF. The CDR3 DNA sequence: TGCGCCAGCAGCCGCCAGATTGGGACAGGGAAGAACGAGCAGTACTTC.

This chain connects TRBV20-1 to TRBJ2-7, with 8 positions matching TRBD2. Germline CDR1 reads DFQATT; CDR2 reads SNEGSKA (reference sequence). Trimming took 4 bases from V and 0 from J; bases not matched to a gene: 5. The length of the CDR3 is 14 residues. The CDR3 DNA reads as TGCAGTGCTAACAGCGGGGGTAACTCCTACGAGCAGTACTTC. Its translation: CSANSGGNSYEQYF.

This clonotype was recorded a few times. This chain joins TRBV15 and TRBJ2-3; D unclear. Germline V gives CDR1 LNHNV, CDR2 YYDKDF (reference sequence). The V end was cut by 0 bases, the J end by 5 bases, with 9 bases between. The CDR3 totals 14 residues. CDR3 in amino acids: CATSRETSVDTQYF. DNA for the CDR3: TGTGCCACCAGCAGAGAAACAAGCGTAGATACGCAGTATTTT.

The chain has TRBV10-3 and TRBJ1-2, with D unclear. The ends were cut back, 6 bases at V and 4 bases at J, with 12 bases in the middle. The CDR3 is 13 residues long. CDR1 is ENHRY and CDR2 is SYGVKD in the germline V gene. The CDR3, as DNA: TGTGCCATCAGCTTAGAGTCTAGCTATGGCTACACCTTC. As protein: CAISLESSYGYTF.

Many counts were recorded for this clonotype. The chain uses TRBV20-1 and TRBJ1-2, with 7 bases matching TRBD1. Looked up from germline, CDR1 is DFQATT and CDR2 is SNEGSKA (reference sequence). The ends lost 6 bases at V and 8 bases at J; junction bases unmatched: 15. There are 14 residues in the CDR3. The CDR3 protein is CSAQGQLFSAGYTF. CDR3 in DNA: TGCAGTGCCCAGGGACAGCTCTTTTCGGCGGGCTACACCTTC.

The V gene is TRBV19, the J gene TRBJ2-4; 10 nucleotides align to TRBD1. This CDR3 comprises 15 residues. CDR1 is LNHDA, CDR2 SQIVND, per germline (reference sequence). The V gene end was trimmed by 7 bases and the J gene end by 0 bases; junction bases not matched to a gene: 3. The CDR3 region has the DNA TGTGCCAGTACCGACAGGGGGCTAGCCAAAAACATTCAGTACTTC. As protein: CASTDRGLAKNIQYF.

V is TRBV5-1 and J is TRBJ2-7, with a weak D call TRBD1 (6 bases). CDR1 and CDR2 from the germline V gene are SGHRS and YFSETQ. CDR3 length equals 14 residues. V dropped 4 bases and J dropped 6 bases, with 17 bases sitting between them. The CDR3 sequence: CASSRQDRSPEQYF. CDR3 DNA sequence: TGCGCCAGCAGCCGACAGGACAGATCGCCCGAGCAGTACTTC.

This clonotype was detected many times. This sequence joins TRBV7-2 and TRBJ2-2; D is possibly TRBD1 or TRBD2 (5 bases each). The germline gives CDR1 SGHTA, CDR2 FQGNSA. V was cut by 2 bases and J by 1 base, with 14 bases left in between. This CDR3 comprises 17 residues. CDR3 sequence: CASSLYTGPLNTGELFF. The DNA for the CDR3 is TGTGCCAGCAGCTTATATACGGGACCCCTGAACACCGGGGAGCTGTTTTTT.

This clonotype was seen more than once but under ten times. The gene calls are TRBV28 and TRBJ1-4, with 7 bases fitting TRBD1. Germline V gives CDR1 MDHEN, CDR2 SYDVKM. The trim removed 5 bases at V and 7 bases at J, leaving 10 bases unmatched. CDR3 length equals 15 residues. The CDR3 DNA reads TGTGCCAGCAGTCCCCTGACACACAGGGGTGAAAAACTGTTTTTT. Residues: CASSPLTHRGEKLFF. The whole variable domain, remainder taken from reference TRBV28 and TRBJ1-4, is DVKVTQSSRYLVKRTGEKVFLECVQDMDHENMFWYRQDPGLGLRLIYFSYDVKMKEKGDIPEGYSVSREKKERFSLILESASTNQTSMYLCASSPLTHRGEKLFFGSGTQLSVL.

V gene TRBV29-1 combines with J gene TRBJ2-7, with D perhaps TRBD1 (6 bases). This CDR3 has 14 residues. Per the germline V gene, CDR1 is SQVTM and CDR2 is ANQGSEA. V lost 8 bases and J lost 3, with 20 bases in between. This CDR3 is CSIRPGQEIYEQYF. The CDR3 region has the DNA TGCAGCATTCGGCCGGGACAAGAGATCTACGAGCAGTACTTC.

The genes are TRBV20-1 and TRBJ2-1; D is unresolved. The CDR3 totals 16 residues. Germline V lookup: CDR1 DFQATT, CDR2 SNEGSKA (reference sequence). The V end was cut by 3 bases, the J end by 0 bases, with 15 bases between. The CDR3 nucleotides are TGCAGTGCTAGTATTAGAACCGCTAGCTCCTACAATGAGCAGTTCTTC. This codes for CSASIRTASSYNEQFF.

This clonotype was seen repeatedly, ten times or more. The chain recombines TRBV5-5 with TRBJ2-3; either TRBD1 or TRBD2 may supply D (5 bases each). The CDR3 length is 14 residues. The V gene lost 2 bases and the J gene lost 2 bases, with 9 bases spanning the gap. CDR1 and CDR2 (germline): SGHKS, YYEKEE (reference sequence). The CDR3 nucleotides read TGTGCCAGCAGCTTACAAGGGACCACAGATACGCAGTATTTT. Amino acid sequence: CASSLQGTTDTQYF.

This clonotype showed up just a few times. This chain's CDR3 is CASSLATSGRYNEQFF. The CDR3 bases are TGTGCCAGCAGCTTAGCGACTAGCGGAAGATACAATGAGCAGTTCTTC. This sequence joins TRBV7-2 and TRBJ2-1, with 9 positions matching TRBD2. This CDR3 is built from 16 residues. Trimming removed 0 bases from V and 4 bases from J; junction bases left unmatched: 4. Germline V gene sequence: CDR1 SGHTA, CDR2 FQGNSA. Drawing the rest from reference TRBV7-2 and TRBJ2-1, the complete variable domain is GAGVSQSPSNKVTEKGKDVELRCDPISGHTALYWYRQSLGQGLEFLIYFQGNSAPDKSGLPSDRFSAERTGGSVSTLTIQRTQQEDSAVYLCASSLATSGRYNEQFFGPGTRLTVL.

The chain has TRBV12-3 or TRBV12-4 and TRBJ2-4; 9 bases are a match to TRBD1. The CDR3 spans 15 residues. V was clipped by 1 base and J by 6 bases; unmatched bases: 4. The CDR3 DNA is TGTGCCAGCAGTTTAGGGGGACAGGGTCGAAACATTCAGTACTTC. Residues: CASSLGGQGRNIQYF.